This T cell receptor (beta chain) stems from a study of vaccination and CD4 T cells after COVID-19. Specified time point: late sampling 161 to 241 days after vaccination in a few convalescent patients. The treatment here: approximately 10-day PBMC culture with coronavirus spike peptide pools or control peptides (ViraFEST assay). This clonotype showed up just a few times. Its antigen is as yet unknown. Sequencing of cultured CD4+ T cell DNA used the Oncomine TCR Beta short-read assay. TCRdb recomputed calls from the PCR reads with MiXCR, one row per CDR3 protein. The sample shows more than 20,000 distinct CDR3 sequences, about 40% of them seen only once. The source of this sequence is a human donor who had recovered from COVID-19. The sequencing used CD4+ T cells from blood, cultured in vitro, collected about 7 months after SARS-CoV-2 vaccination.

The CDR3 DNA sequence: TGTGCCAGCAGCCAGGACAGTAATCAGCCCCAGCATTTT. It encodes CASSQDSNQPQHF. V is TRBV7-9 and J is TRBJ1-5; the D gene is possibly TRBD1 (6 bases). Trimming removed 5 bases from V and 4 bases from J, with 9 bases in between. The CDR3 runs to 13 residues. Germline V gene data show CDR1 as SEHNR and CDR2 as FQNEAQ (reference sequence).